A selection of T cell receptor beta chains follows, all from one sample in a study of blood T cell repertoires in COVID-19. Clones were read by immunoSEQ multiplex PCR, and TCRdb kept only the in-frame ones, dropping some. The sample has around 63,000 clones; almost 90% are singletons. Sequencing was carried out using peripheral blood. Receptor source: a woman aged 80 or over with active COVID-19. Both conserved end residues are part of each CDR3. D genes are given only for firm matches. Rows give clone size only sometimes, using once, few, many, or a class for an expanded clone.

CDR3 protein	CDR3 DNA	V gene	J gene	CDR3 length	D gene	clone size
CASSPYTDTQYF	TGTGCCAGCTCACCTTACACAGATACGCAGTATTTT	TRBV18	TRBJ2-3	12	.	once
CASVASPAADTQYF	TGCGCCAGCGTAGCGTCCCCTGCCGCAGATACGCAGTATTTT	TRBV5-1	TRBJ2-3	14	.	.
CASSRDSWQPQHF	TGTGCCAGCAGTCGGGACAGTTGGCAGCCCCAGCATTTT	TRBV6-2/TRBV6-3	TRBJ1-5	13	TRBD1	once
CASSLRGGGSYNEQFF	TGTGCCAGCAGCCTCCGAGGGGGGGGCTCCTACAATGAGCAGTTCTTC	TRBV7-2	TRBJ2-1	16	.	.
CASSLDRASYEQYF	TGTGCCAGTAGCTTGGACAGGGCTTCCTACGAGCAGTACTTC	TRBV19	TRBJ2-7	14	TRBD1	.
CSASRQLLNNEQFF	TGCAGTGCTAGTAGGCAGCTACTAAACAATGAGCAGTTCTTC	TRBV20-1	TRBJ2-1	14	.	.
CASSLGGARRNYGYTF	TGCGCCAGCAGCTTAGGAGGGGCTCGGCGTAACTATGGCTACACCTTC	TRBV5-1	TRBJ1-2	16	.	.
CASSLAGTSGGRGTDTQYF	TGCGCCAGCAGCTTGGCCGGGACTAGCGGGGGACGAGGCACAGATACGCAGTATTTT	TRBV5-1	TRBJ2-3	19	TRBD2	.
CASSDTGTDTQYF	TGTGCCAGCAGCGACACAGGCACAGATACGCAGTATTTT	TRBV5-4	TRBJ2-3	13	.	.
CASSEEGLAGGPSEQFF	TGTGCCAGCAGTGAAGAGGGCCTAGCGGGGGGCCCCTCCGAGCAGTTCTTC	TRBV2	TRBJ2-1	17	TRBD2	.
CAWTRTPADTQYF	TGTGCCTGGACCCGTACGCCAGCAGATACGCAGTATTTT	TRBV30	TRBJ2-3	13	.	once
CASRRGTNTGELFF	TGTGCCAGTAGGAGAGGGACTAACACCGGGGAGCTGTTTTTT	TRBV7-2	TRBJ2-2	14	.	few
CASSQADSPYGYTF	TGCGCCAGCAGCCAAGCCGACAGCCCCTATGGCTACACCTTC	TRBV4-3	TRBJ1-2	14	.	.
CASTPLGAGGREQFF	TGTGCCAGCACCCCCCTCGGTGCGGGGGGGCGTGAGCAGTTCTTC	TRBV11-2	TRBJ2-1	15	TRBD2	.
CASSPRAGGDQPQHF	TGTGCCAGCAGCCCCCGGGCCGGGGGGGATCAGCCCCAGCATTTT	TRBV7-6	TRBJ1-5	15	.	many
CASIPTGTNTEAFF	TGTGCCAGCATTCCGACAGGGACGAACACTGAAGCTTTCTTT	TRBV6-5	TRBJ1-1	14	TRBD1	.
CAISDSQGRYGYTF	TGTGCCATCAGTGACTCCCAGGGGCGCTATGGCTACACCTTC	TRBV10-3	TRBJ1-2	14	.	once
CASSYTSGGITYNEQFF	TGCGCCAGCAGCTACACTAGCGGGGGGATAACCTACAATGAGCAGTTCTTC	TRBV5-1	TRBJ2-1	17	TRBD2	.
CASSIPPASNLGELFF	TGTGCCAGCAGTATCCCCCCTGCTAGTAACTTAGGGGAGCTGTTTTTT	TRBV28	TRBJ2-2	16	.	.
CSVLSGDPSTDTQYF	TGCAGCGTTCTTAGCGGGGACCCTAGCACAGATACGCAGTATTTT	TRBV29-1	TRBJ2-3	15	TRBD2	.
CASRATGAGGDTQYF	TGTGCCAGCAGGGCTACAGGGGCTGGTGGGGATACGCAGTATTTT	TRBV7-9	TRBJ2-3	15	TRBD1	.
CASNPGLAGTYEQYF	TGTGCCAGCAACCCGGGACTAGCGGGCACCTACGAGCAGTACTTC	TRBV11-2	TRBJ2-7	15	TRBD2	.
CASSLPGQNKNIQYF	TGTGCCAGCAGCCTACCAGGACAGAACAAAAACATTCAGTACTTC	TRBV5-6	TRBJ2-4	15	.	.
CASSYDRNYGYTF	TGTGCCAGCAGTTACGACAGAAACTATGGCTACACCTTC	TRBV6-2/TRBV6-3	TRBJ1-2	13	.	.
CASSSHLDTQYF	TGTGCCAGCAGTTCCCACTTAGATACGCAGTATTTT	TRBV28	TRBJ2-3	12	.	.
CASSRQGGSETQYF	TGTGCCAGTAGTAGGCAGGGAGGGTCGGAGACCCAGTACTTC	TRBV19	TRBJ2-5	14	TRBD2	once
CASSSTGEISGNTIYF	TGCGCCAGCAGTTCGACAGGGGAAATATCTGGAAACACCATATATTTT	TRBV28	TRBJ1-3	16	TRBD1	once
CASTGGRRTEAFF	TGTGCCAGCACGGGGGGGAGGAGGACTGAAGCTTTCTTT	TRBV7-9	TRBJ1-1	13	.	.
CASSYSSASSYEQYF	TGTGCCAGCAGTTACTCGAGCGCAAGCTCCTACGAGCAGTACTTC	TRBV6-2/TRBV6-3	TRBJ2-7	15	.	.
CASSASVGGYNEQFF	TGCGCCAGCAGCGCCTCAGTGGGGGGTTACAATGAGCAGTTCTTC	TRBV5-1	TRBJ2-1	15	.	.
CASSQDEAGANVLTF	TGCGCCAGCAGCCAAGATGAGGCGGGGGCCAACGTCCTGACTTTC	TRBV4-3	TRBJ2-6	15	.	.
CSVEGTSGGKSYNEQFF	TGCAGCGTTGAAGGGACTAGCGGGGGGAAGTCCTACAATGAGCAGTTCTTC	TRBV29-1	TRBJ2-1	17	TRBD2	.
CASSSGLAGVADTQYF	TGTGCCAGCAGCTCGGGACTAGCGGGGGTAGCAGATACGCAGTATTTT	TRBV9	TRBJ2-3	16	TRBD2	.
CASSGGTEAFF	TGTGCCAGCAGCGGGGGGACTGAAGCTTTCTTT	TRBV12-3/TRBV12-4	TRBJ1-1	11	.	.
CASSHYSGGADETQYF	TGTGCCAGCAGCCATTATAGCGGGGGGGCCGACGAGACCCAGTACTTC	TRBV3-1/TRBV3-2	TRBJ2-5	16	TRBD2	once
CASSPGHEDEQYF	TGTGCCAGCAGCCCGGGACACGAGGACGAGCAGTACTTC	TRBV6-5	TRBJ2-7	13	.	few
CASSLEAGGPKFF	TGTGCCAGCAGCTTGGAAGCGGGGGGGCCAAAGTTCTTC	TRBV5-4	TRBJ2-1	13	TRBD2	.
CASSSVLGRGGFWNEQFF	TGTGCCAGCAGCTCCGTCCTGGGTAGGGGGGGGTTTTGGAATGAGCAGTTCTTC	TRBV7-2	TRBJ2-1	18	.	.
CASMREMNTEAFF	TGTGCCAGCATGAGGGAGATGAACACTGAAGCTTTCTTT	TRBV2	TRBJ1-1	13	.	.
CSVEDPDRTYGYTF	TGCAGCGTTGAAGACCCGGACAGGACCTATGGCTACACCTTC	TRBV29-1	TRBJ1-2	14	TRBD1	.
CASRLQGTAFF	TGTGCCAGCAGGTTACAGGGAACAGCTTTCTTT	TRBV6-6	TRBJ1-1	11	.	.
CATSDPQRGDTGELFF	TGTGCCACCAGTGACCCCCAGCGGGGGGACACCGGGGAGCTGTTTTTT	TRBV24-1	TRBJ2-2	16	TRBD2	.
CASSLEGVGSEQFF	TGCGCCAGCAGCTTGGAGGGGGTAGGGTCTGAGCAGTTCTTC	TRBV5-1	TRBJ2-1	14	.	.
CASSPEEVAGGETQYF	TGCGCCAGCAGCCCCGAGGAGGTAGCGGGTGGCGAGACCCAGTACTTC	TRBV5-1	TRBJ2-5	16	TRBD2	.
CASSSGLMVDTQYF	TGCGCCAGCAGCTCGGGACTAATGGTAGATACGCAGTATTTT	TRBV4-1	TRBJ2-3	14	TRBD2	once
CASSPGTSADEQYF	TGTGCCAGCTCACCGGGGACTAGCGCCGACGAGCAGTACTTC	TRBV18	TRBJ2-7	14	TRBD2	.
CASSERRGGQGTTDTQYF	TGTGCCAGCAGTGAAAGGCGGGGTGGACAGGGGACCACAGATACGCAGTATTTT	TRBV25-1	TRBJ2-3	18	TRBD1	.
CASSQLTGPSYGDEQYF	TGTGCCAGCAGCCAATTGACAGGCCCATCGTACGGCGACGAGCAGTACTTC	TRBV16	TRBJ2-7	17	.	once
CASSVAGTVGTYEQYF	TGTGCCAGCAGCGTAGCAGGGACAGTCGGGACCTACGAGCAGTACTTC	TRBV9	TRBJ2-7	16	TRBD1	.
CATSRGQAASEAFF	TGCGCCACCTCCAGAGGACAGGCAGCCTCTGAAGCTTTCTTT	TRBV4-3	TRBJ1-1	14	TRBD1	.
CASSPGLAGPGELFF	TGTGCCAGCAGCCCAGGACTAGCGGGGCCCGGGGAGCTGTTTTTT	TRBV11-3	TRBJ2-2	15	TRBD2	.
CASSQDQGTGTSGINEQFF	TGTGCCAGCAGCCAAGATCAGGGGACCGGGACTAGCGGTATAAATGAGCAGTTCTTC	TRBV3-1/TRBV3-2	TRBJ2-1	19	TRBD2	once